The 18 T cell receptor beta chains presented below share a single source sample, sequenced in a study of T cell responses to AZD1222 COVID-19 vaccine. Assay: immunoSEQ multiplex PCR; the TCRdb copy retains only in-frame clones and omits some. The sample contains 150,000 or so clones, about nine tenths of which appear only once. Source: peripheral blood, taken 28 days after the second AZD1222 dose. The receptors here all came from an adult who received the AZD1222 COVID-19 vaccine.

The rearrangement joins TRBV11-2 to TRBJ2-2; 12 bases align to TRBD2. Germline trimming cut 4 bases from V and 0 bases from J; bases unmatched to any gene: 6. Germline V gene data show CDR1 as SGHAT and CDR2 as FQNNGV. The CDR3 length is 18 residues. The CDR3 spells CASSSSLAGGPNTGELFF. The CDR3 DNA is TGTGCCAGCAGCTCATCCCTAGCGGGGGGGCCGAACACCGGGGAGCTGTTTTTT.

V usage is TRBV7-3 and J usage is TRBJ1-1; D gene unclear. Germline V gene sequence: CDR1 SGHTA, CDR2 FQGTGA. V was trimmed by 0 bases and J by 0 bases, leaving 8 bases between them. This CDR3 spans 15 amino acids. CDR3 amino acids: CASSLTLRVNTEAFF. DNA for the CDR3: TGTGCCAGCAGCTTAACGTTACGGGTGAACACTGAAGCTTTCTTT.

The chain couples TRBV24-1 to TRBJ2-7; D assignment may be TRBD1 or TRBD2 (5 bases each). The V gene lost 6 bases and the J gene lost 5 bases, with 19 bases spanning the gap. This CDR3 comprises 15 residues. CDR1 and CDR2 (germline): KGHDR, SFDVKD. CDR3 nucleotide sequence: TGTGCCACCAGTTCAAGAGCGGTAGGGGCCGACGAGCAGTACTTC. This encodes CATSSRAVGADEQYF.

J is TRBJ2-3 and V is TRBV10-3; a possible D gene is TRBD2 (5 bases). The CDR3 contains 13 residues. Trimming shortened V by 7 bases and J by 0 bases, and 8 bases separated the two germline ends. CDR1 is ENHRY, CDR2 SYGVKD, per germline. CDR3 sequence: CAITGSSTDTQYF. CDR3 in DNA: TGTGCCATCACGGGGTCTAGCACAGATACGCAGTATTTT.

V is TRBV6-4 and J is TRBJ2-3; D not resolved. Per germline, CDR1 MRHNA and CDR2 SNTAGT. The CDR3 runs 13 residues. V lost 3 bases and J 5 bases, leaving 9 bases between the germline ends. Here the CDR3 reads CASSEGEQDTQYF. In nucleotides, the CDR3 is TGTGCCAGCAGTGAAGGCGAGCAAGATACGCAGTATTTT.

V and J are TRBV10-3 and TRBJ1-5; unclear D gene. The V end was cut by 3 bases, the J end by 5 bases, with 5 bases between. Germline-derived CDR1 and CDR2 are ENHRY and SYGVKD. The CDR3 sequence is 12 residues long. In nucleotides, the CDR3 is TGTGCCATCAGTGACCCTTATCAGCCCCAGCATTTT. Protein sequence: CAISDPYQPQHF.

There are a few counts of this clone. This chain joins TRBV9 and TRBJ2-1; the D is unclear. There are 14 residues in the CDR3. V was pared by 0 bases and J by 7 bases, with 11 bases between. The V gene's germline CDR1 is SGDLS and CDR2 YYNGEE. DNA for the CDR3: TGTGCCAGCAGCGTAGCGGCCTTGGGGAATGAGCAGTTCTTC. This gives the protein CASSVAALGNEQFF.

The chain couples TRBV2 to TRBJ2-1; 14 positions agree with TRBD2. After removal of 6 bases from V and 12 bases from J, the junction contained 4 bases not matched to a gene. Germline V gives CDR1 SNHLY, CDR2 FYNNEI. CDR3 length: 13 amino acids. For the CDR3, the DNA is TGTGCCAGCAGCGGGACTAGCGGGGGAGGGCAGTTCTTC. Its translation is CASSGTSGGGQFF. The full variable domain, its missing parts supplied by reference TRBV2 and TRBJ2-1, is EPEVTQTPSHQVTQMGQEVILRCVPISNHLYFYWYRQILGQKVEFLVSFYNNEISEKSEIFDDQFSVERPDGSNFTLKIRSTKLEDSAMYFCASSGTSGGGQFFGPGTRLTVL.

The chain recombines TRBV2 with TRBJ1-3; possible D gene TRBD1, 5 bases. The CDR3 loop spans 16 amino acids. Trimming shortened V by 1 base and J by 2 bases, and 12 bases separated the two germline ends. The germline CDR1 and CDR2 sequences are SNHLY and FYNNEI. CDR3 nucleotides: TGTGCCAGCAGTGAAGTGAGCGGGACGGCTGGAAACACCATATATTTT. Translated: CASSEVSGTAGNTIYF.

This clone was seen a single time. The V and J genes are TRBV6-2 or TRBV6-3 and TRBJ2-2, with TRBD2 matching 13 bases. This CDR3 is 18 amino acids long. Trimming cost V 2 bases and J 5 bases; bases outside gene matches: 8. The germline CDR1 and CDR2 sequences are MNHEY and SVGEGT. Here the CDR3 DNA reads TGTGCCAGCAGTTACGTGGGACTAGCGGGGCCATGGACCGGGGAGCTGTTTTTT. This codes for CASSYVGLAGPWTGELFF.

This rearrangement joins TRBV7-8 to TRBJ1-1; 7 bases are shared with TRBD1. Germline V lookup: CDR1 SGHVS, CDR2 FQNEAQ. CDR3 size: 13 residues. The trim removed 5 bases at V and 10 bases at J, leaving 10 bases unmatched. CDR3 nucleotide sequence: TGTGCCAGCAGCCCCGTTGGCAGGGGGAGAGCTTTCTTT. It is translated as CASSPVGRGRAFF.

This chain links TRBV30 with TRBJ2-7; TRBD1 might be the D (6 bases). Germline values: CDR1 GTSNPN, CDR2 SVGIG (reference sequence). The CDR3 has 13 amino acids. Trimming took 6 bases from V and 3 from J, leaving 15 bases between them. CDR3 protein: CACGLRGNYEQYF. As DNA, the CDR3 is TGTGCCTGTGGTCTAAGGGGGAACTACGAGCAGTACTTC.

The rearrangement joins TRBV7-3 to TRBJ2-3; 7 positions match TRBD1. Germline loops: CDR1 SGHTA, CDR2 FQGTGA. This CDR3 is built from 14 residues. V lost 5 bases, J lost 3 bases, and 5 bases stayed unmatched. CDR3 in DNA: TGTGCCAGCAGCATGACAGGGCCTACAGATACGCAGTATTTT. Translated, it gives CASSMTGPTDTQYF.

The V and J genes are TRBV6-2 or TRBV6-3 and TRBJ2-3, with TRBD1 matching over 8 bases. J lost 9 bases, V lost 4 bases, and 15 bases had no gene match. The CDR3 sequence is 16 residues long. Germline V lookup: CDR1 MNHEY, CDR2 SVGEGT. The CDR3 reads CASSSPASPTGATQYF. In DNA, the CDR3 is TGTGCCAGCAGTTCGCCGGCTAGCCCGACAGGGGCGACGCAGTATTTT.

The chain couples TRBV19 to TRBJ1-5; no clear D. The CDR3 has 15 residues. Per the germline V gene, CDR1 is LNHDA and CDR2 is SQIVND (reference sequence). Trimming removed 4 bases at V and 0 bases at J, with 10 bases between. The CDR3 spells CASSRASYSNQPQHF. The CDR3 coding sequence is TGTGCCAGTAGTAGGGCCAGCTATAGCAATCAGCCCCAGCATTTT.

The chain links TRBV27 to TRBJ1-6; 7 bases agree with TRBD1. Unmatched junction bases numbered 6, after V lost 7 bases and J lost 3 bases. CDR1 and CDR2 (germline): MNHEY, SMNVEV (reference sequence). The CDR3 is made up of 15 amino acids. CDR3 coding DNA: TGTGCCAGCACCCCTCGGACAGGCTATAATTCACCCCTCCACTTT. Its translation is CASTPRTGYNSPLHF.

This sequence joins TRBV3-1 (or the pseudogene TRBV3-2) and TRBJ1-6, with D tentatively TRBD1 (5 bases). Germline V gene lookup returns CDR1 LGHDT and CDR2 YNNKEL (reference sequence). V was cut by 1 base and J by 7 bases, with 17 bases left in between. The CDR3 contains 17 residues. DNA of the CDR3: TGTGCCAGCAGCCAAGCGGGGCCGACCCTTCCAAATTCACCCCTCCACTTT. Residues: CASSQAGPTLPNSPLHF.

CDR3 protein: CASSRSLKGPGQSLEVVSPQHF. The CDR3 DNA is TGTGCCAGCAGCCGATCGCTAAAGGGACCGGGACAGAGCCTGGAGGTTGTGTCGCCCCAGCATTTT. The V gene is TRBV4-2, the J gene TRBJ1-5; TRBD1 agrees at 7 bases. After removal of 4 bases from V and 9 bases from J, the junction contained 33 bases not matched to a gene. Looked up from germline, CDR1 is LGHNA and CDR2 is YNFKEQ. The CDR3 is 22 residues long.